This TCR beta chain was sequenced during a study of cytomegalovirus exposure and HLA in healthy donors. Points on this clone: No antigen is known for it.

Assay used: immunoSEQ multiplex PCR; TCRdb lists only in-frame clones, some missing. This sample carries about 98,000 clones, about 90% of them seen once, and the ten largest clones take 6% to 6.5%. Study-wide results and limits: Subsequent analysis revealed that first-cohort TCR clusters tended to co-occur in the 110 or so validation repertoires.

Unmatched junction bases numbered 5, after V lost 5 bases and J lost 3 bases. The CDR3 sequence is 15 residues long. Germline V gene sequence: CDR1 MNHEY, CDR2 SMNVEV (reference sequence). This clonotype was sampled from a man aged 18-30 years in good health and CMV-seropositive. This chain uses TRBV27 with TRBJ1-3; TRBD1 matches 9 bases. The specimen sequenced was PBMCs. As DNA, the CDR3 is TGTGCCAGCAGTCAGGACAGGGGAGGTGGAAACACCATATATTTT. Protein sequence: CASSQDRGGGNTIYF.